Included here is one TCR beta chain sequence, with context. Its antigen specificity is not known. No much larger clonotype is one base removed from it; base qualities were not supplied. The record originates from a study of CD8+ T cells in alopecia areata (dated by TCRdb to 2016 to 2019). General notes on the study: The treated patients, all with moderate-to-severe alopecia areata, were enrolled in an open-label pilot trial of oral tofacitinib given at 5 to 10 mg twice daily. Patients stayed on tofacitinib for 6 to 18 months and then had 6 months of follow-up off drug so that delayed response and recurrence could be assessed. The SALT score, which quantifies the percentage of affected scalp surface area, was used to measure disease severity in treated patients. High-throughput TCRbeta sequencing was used to examine T cell clonal expansion in alopecia areata in both the C3H/HeJ mouse model and human patients. In humans, TCRbeta sequencing was performed on scalp tissue and on sorted CD4+ and CD8+ peripheral blood T cells from healthy controls and from patients with patchy or totalis/universalis alopecia areata. Biopsies were taken from tofacitinib-treated patients at baseline and at 4 and 24 weeks of treatment, and a later scalp biopsy was taken in several of the tofacitinib-treated patients. Scalp clonality was compared across normal scalp (n=4), patchy alopecia areata scalp (n=8), and alopecia totalis/universalis scalp (n=8). RNA was obtained with the PAXgene miRNA kit for fixed scalp, the miRNeasy kit for PBMCs, and the RNeasy kit for mouse skin. Amplification of TCRbeta CDR3 regions was done by immunoSEQ multiplex PCR using 35 Vbeta forward primers and 13 Jbeta reverse primers. The full study reports these points: Scalp TCR repertoire analysis is complicated because resident alphabeta T cells in normal human skin are also sequenced, whereas mouse skin is dominated by gammadelta T cells. Compared with normal scalp, lesional scalp, particularly in alopecia totalis/universalis, had higher clonality and more expanded CD8+ clones, which suggests antigenic drive. With tofacitinib, both scalp clonality and the number of expanded CD8+ clones among the top 100 scalp clones went down significantly. Because the treated cohort was small and had only one nonresponder, larger studies are needed to examine links between baseline CD8+ expansion and response. Compared with mice, TCR sequences shared between patients were less clear, possibly partly because of HLA diversity across the patient population. Many expanded lesional clones were found to persist in scalp and blood during tofacitinib treatment, and relapse after treatment cessation may be partly explained by this persistence.

Preparation of the library involved the immunoSEQ multiplex PCR assay. To provide template for TCR sequencing, every sample had RNA extracted and reverse transcribed into cDNA. First-strand cDNA was synthesized using SuperScript III with a 2:1 mix of oligo-dT and random hexamers. A synthetic immune receptor repertoire was used to gauge amplification bias, and whatever bias remained was removed computationally. The paper's data handling went like this. Raw reads were preprocessed to remove errors, and CDR3 was defined according to IMGT conventions as the region from the conserved cysteine to phenylalanine. To get clonality, Shannon entropy was normalized by log2 of the number of productive unique TCRs and the result was subtracted from 1. CD4 or CD8 identity of scalp clones was inferred by cross-referencing scalp TCRbeta sequences with sorted blood CD4 and CD8 repertoires. TCRdb took over this immuneACCESS table, retaining in-frame rearrangements with V and J assigned. Such tables are incomplete; in checked studies, under half of the missing clones stem from an unresolved V gene, and the remainder is unexplained. Clonal size and the V and J genes are those of that table, whereas D and trimming came from the DNA. The sample table records about 280,000 clones; 55% to 70% of these occur just once. Approximately 1.8% of the sample goes to the ten largest clones.

The CDR3 has 13 amino acids, counting the end cysteine and phenylalanine. Only the CDR3 DNA stays, 39 bases, in frame from base 1. From a lookup of the germline V gene, CDR1 and CDR2 are SGHRS and YFSETQ. After removal of 4 bases from V and 4 bases from J, the junction retains 2 bases not matched to a gene. The time point label for this specimen denotes: roughly 24 weeks on oral tofacitinib. This specimen's treatment or condition label, per the study, means: oral pan-JAK inhibitor, 5-10 mg twice daily. Peripheral blood and lesional scalp punch biopsies were obtained from patients with alopecia areata. PBMCs were isolated by density centrifugation and stained for CD3, CD4 and CD8, after which CD4+ and CD8+ T cells were sorted on a FACSAria.

The material sequenced was CD4+ T cells sorted from blood, taken at week 24, from a patient treated with tofacitinib. The TCR originated in a human donor with alopecia areata. The rearrangement combines TRBV5-1 with TRBJ1-2; 9 central nucleotides agree with TRBD1. The nucleotide sequence reads as follows: TGCGCCAGCAGCGTGGACAGGGGCTATGGCTACACCTTC. The translation is CASSVDRGYGYTF.